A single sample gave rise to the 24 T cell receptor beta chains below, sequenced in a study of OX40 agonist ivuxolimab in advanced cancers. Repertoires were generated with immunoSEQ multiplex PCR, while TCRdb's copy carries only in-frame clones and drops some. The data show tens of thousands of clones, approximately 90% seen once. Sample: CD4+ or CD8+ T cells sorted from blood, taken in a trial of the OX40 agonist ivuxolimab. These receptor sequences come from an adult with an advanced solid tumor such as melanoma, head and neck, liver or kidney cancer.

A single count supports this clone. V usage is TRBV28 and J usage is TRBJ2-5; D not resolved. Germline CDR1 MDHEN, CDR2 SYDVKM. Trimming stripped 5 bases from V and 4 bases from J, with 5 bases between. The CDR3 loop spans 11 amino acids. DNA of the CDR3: TGTGCCAGCAGTCGATTAGAGACCCAGTACTTC. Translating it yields CASSRLETQYF.

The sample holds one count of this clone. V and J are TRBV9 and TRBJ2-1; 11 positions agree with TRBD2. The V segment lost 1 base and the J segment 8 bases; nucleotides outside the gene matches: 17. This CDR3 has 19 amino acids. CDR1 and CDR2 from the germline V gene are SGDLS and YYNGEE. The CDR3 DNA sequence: TGTGCCAGCAGCGTACGTGAACTAGCGGGAGCCTGGGGTATGGATGAGCAGTTCTTC. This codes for CASSVRELAGAWGMDEQFF. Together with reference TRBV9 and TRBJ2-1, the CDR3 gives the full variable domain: DSGVTQTPKHLITATGQRVTLRCSPRSGDLSVYWYQQSLDQGLQFLIQYYNGEERAKGNILERFSAQQFPDLHSELNLSSLELGDSALYFCASSVRELAGAWGMDEQFFGPGTRLTVL.

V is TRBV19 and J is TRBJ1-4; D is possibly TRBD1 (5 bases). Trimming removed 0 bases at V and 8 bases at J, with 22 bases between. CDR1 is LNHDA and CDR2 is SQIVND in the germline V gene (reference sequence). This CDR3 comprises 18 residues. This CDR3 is CASSIERAGGKAGEKLFF. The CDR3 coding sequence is TGTGCCAGTAGTATAGAGAGGGCGGGGGGAAAGGCAGGCGAAAAACTGTTTTTT.

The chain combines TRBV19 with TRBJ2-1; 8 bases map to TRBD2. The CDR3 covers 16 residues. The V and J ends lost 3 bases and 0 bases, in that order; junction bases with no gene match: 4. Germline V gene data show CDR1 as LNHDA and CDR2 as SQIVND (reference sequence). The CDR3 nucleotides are TGTGCCAGTAGTATTGTCAGCGGGAGCTCCTACAATGAGCAGTTCTTC. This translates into CASSIVSGSSYNEQFF.

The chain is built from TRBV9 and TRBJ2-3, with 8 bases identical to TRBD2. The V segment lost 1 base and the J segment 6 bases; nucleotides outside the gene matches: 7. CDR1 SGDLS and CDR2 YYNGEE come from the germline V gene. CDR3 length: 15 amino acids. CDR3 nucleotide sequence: TGTGCCAGCAGCGTACCGGGACTAGTGGCGGATACGCAGTATTTT. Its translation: CASSVPGLVADTQYF.

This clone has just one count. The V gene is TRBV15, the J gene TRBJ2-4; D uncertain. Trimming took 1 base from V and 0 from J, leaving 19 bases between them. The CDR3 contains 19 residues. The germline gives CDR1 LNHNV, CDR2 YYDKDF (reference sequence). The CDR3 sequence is CATSRGRATGLLAKNIQYF. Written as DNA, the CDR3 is TGTGCCACCAGCAGAGGTCGGGCAACTGGCCTATTAGCCAAAAACATTCAGTACTTC. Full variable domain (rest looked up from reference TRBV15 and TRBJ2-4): DAMVIQNPRYQVTQFGKPVTLSCSQTLNHNVMYWYQQKSSQAPKLLFHYYDKDFNNEADTPDNFQSRRPNTSFCFLDIRSPGLGDTAMYLCATSRGRATGLLAKNIQYFGAGTRLSVL.

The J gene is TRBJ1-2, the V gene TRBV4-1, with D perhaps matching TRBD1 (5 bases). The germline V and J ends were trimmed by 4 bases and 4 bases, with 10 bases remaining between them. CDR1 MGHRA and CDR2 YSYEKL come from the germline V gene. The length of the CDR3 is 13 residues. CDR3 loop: CASSRERGYGYTF. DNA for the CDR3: TGCGCCAGCAGCCGGGAGAGGGGCTATGGCTACACCTTC.

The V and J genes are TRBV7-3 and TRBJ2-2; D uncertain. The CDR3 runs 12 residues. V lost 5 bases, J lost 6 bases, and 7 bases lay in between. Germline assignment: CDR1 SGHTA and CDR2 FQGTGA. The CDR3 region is CASSLKAGELFF. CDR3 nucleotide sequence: TGTGCCAGCAGCCTGAAGGCCGGGGAGCTGTTTTTT.

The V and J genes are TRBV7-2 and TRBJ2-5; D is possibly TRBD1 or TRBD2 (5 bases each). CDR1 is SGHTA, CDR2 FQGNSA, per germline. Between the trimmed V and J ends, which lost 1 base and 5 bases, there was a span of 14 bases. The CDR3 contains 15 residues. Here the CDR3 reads CASSLDGTPGETQYF. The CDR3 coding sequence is TGTGCCAGCAGCTTAGATGGGACCCCGGGGGAGACCCAGTACTTC.

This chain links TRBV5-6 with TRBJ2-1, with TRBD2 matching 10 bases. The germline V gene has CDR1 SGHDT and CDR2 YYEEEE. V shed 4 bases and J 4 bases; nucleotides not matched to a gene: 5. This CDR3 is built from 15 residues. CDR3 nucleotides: TGTGCCAGCAGCGTTTTTAGCGGGGGGTACAATGAGCAGTTCTTC. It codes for CASSVFSGGYNEQFF.

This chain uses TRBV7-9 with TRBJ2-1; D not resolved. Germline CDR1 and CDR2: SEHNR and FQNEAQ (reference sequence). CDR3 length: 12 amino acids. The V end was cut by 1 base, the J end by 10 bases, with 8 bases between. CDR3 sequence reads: CASSLGLQEQFF. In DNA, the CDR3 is TGTGCCAGCAGCTTAGGTCTCCAAGAGCAGTTCTTC.

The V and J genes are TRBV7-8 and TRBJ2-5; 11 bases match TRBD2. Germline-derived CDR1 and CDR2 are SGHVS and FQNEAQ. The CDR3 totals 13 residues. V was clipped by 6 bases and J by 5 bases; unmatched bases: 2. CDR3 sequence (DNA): TGTGCCAGCAGACTAGCGGGAGACGAGACCCAGTACTTC. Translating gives CASRLAGDETQYF.

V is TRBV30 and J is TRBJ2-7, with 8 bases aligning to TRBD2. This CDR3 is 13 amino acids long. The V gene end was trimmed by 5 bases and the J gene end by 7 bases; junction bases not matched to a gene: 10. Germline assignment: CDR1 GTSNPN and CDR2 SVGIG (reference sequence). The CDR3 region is CAWSLAELREQYF. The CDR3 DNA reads TGTGCCTGGTCACTAGCGGAGCTGCGGGAGCAGTACTTC. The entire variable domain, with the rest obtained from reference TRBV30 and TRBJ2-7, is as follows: SQTIHQWPATLVQPVGSPLSLECTVEGTSNPNLYWYRQAAGRGLQLLFYSVGIGQISSEVPQNLSASRPQDRQFILSSKKLLLSDSGFYLCAWSLAELREQYFGPGTRLTVT.

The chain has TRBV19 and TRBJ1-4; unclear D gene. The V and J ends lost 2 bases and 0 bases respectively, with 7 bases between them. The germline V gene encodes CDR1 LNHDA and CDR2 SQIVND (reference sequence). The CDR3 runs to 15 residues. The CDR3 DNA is TGTGCCAGTAGTATAAGGCGAGCAACTAATGAAAAACTGTTTTTT. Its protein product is CASSIRRATNEKLFF.

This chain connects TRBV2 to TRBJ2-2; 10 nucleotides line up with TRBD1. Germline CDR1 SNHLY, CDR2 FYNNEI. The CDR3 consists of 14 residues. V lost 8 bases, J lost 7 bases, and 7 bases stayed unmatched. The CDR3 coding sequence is TGTGCCAGCGACGACAGGGGGCAAGGCGGGGAGCTGTTTTTT. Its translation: CASDDRGQGGELFF.

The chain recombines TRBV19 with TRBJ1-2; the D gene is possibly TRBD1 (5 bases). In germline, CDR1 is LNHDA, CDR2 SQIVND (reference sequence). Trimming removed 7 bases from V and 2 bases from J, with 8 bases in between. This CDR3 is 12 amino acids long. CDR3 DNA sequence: TGTGCCAGTACGGCAGGGAACTATGGCTACACCTTC. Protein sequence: CASTAGNYGYTF.

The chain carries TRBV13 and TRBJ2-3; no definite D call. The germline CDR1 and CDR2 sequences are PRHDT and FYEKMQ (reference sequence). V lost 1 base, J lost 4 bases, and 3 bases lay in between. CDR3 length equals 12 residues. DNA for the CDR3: TGTGCCAGCAGCTTAGTATCAGATACGCAGTATTTT. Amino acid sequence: CASSLVSDTQYF.

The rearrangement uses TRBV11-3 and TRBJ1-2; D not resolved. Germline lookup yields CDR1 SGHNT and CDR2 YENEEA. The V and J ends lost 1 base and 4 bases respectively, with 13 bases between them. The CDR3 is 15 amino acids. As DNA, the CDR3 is TGTGCCAGCAGCTTAGTCAGAGAAATTACCTATGGCTACACCTTC. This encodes CASSLVREITYGYTF.

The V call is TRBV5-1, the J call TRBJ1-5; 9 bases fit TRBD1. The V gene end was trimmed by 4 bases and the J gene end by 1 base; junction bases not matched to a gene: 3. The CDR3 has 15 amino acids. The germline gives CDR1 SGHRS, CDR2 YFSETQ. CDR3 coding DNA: TGCGCCAGCAGCGAACAGGGGGCCAGCAATCAGCCCCAGCATTTT. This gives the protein CASSEQGASNQPQHF.

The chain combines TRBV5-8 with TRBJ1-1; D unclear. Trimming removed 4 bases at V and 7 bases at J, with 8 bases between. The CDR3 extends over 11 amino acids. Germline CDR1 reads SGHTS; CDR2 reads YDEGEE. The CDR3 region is CASSPGFEAFF. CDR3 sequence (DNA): TGTGCCAGCAGCCCGGGGTTTGAAGCTTTCTTT.

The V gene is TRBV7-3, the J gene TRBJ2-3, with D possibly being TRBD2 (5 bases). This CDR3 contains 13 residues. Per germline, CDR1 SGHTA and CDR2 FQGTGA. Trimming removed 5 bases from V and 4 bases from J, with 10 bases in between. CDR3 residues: CASSPVGADTQYF. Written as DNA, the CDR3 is TGTGCCAGCAGCCCGGTCGGGGCAGATACGCAGTATTTT.

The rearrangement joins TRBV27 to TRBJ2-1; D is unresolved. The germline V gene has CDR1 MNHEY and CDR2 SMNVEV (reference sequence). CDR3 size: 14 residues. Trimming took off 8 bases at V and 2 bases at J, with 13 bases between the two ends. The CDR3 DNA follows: TGTGCCAGCGCTTCAGCTCCAACCTACAATGAGCAGTTCTTC. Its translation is CASASAPTYNEQFF.

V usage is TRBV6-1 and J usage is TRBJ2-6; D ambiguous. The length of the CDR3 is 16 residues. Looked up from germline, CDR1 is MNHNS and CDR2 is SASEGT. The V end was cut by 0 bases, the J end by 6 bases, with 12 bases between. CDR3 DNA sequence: TGTGCCAGCAGTGAAGCACGAGGCGCGGTGGCCAACGTCCTGACTTTC. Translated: CASSEARGAVANVLTF.

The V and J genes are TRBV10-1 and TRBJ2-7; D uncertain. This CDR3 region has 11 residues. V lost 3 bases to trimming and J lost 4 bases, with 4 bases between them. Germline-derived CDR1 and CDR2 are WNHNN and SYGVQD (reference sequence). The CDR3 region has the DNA TGCGCCAGCAGTGACCGTTACGAGCAGTACTTC. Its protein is CASSDRYEQYF.